A single T cell receptor (beta chain) is shown here with its context. This specimen belongs to a study of blood T cell repertoires in COVID-19. Per the study methods: Estimation of nucleated cell counts was performed using reference gene primer amplification. Some clones are missing from TCRdb's copy, which holds only in-frame ones; the method was immunoSEQ multiplex PCR. The V and J calls and clone size are taken from that table; D and trimming were inferred from the DNA. The sample has hundreds of thousands of clones, roughly 86% seen once. Per germline, CDR1 SEHNR and CDR2 FQNEAQ (reference sequence). V was pared by 4 bases and J by 5 bases, with 11 bases between. The CDR3 consists of 13 residues.

This rearrangement joins TRBV7-9 to TRBJ1-2; unclear D gene. This sequence was found in a man between 40 and 49 years old in a cohort exposed to, infected with or recovered from COVID-19 (not recorded which). The sample consisted of PBMCs or T cells enriched from blood (not recorded which). CDR3 in amino acids: CASSSSPIYGYTF. DNA for the CDR3: TGTGCCAGCAGCTCTAGTCCGATTTATGGCTACACCTTC.